These 9 T cell receptor beta chains originate from one sample sequenced in a study of Ad26.COV2.S vaccination and SARS-CoV-2 variants (dated by TCRdb to the early 2020s). The library relied on the immunoSEQ multiplex PCR assay. Entries here come from immuneACCESS through TCRdb and include only in-frame sequences with V and J called. Some clones fail to appear in such tables; in the studies checked, an unresolved V gene covers under half of the shortfall, and the cause of the remainder is unknown. The table for this sample lists hundreds of thousands of clones; 87% of them were counted only once. The ten largest clones take up about 3.4% of the sample. Read against the paper, the sample's treatment or condition label means: around 19 received Ad26.COV2.S at low or high dose, single or two shots; about 5 received placebo; per-sample allocation not given. Repertoires of vaccine and placebo recipients were sequenced from samples taken on day 63 after the first injection.

This specimen consisted of peripheral blood, obtained in a trial of Ad26.COV2.S vaccine versus placebo. The origin of the receptors is a person aged 18-60 years who received the Ad26.COV2.S COVID-19 vaccine or a placebo.

This clone was detected only once. V is TRBV24-1 and J is TRBJ2-3; 9 bases are a match to TRBD1. The CDR3 has 16 amino acids. The junction had 5 bases not matched to a gene; V was cut back by 3 bases and J by 2 bases. Germline assignment: CDR1 KGHDR and CDR2 SFDVKD. The CDR3 nucleotides read TGTGCCACCAGTGATCCCGGGACAGGGAACACAGATACGCAGTATTTT. As protein: CATSDPGTGNTDTQYF.

This chain joins TRBV19 and TRBJ1-1; D not certain. Looked up from germline, CDR1 is LNHDA and CDR2 is SQIVND (reference sequence). This CDR3 is 12 amino acids long. V lost 5 bases to trimming and J lost 8 bases, with 12 bases between them. The CDR3 sequence: CASSFLRTEAFF. For the CDR3, the DNA is TGTGCCAGTAGTTTTTTGCGTACCGAAGCTTTCTTT.

The chain couples TRBV6-2 or TRBV6-3 to TRBJ2-1; 12 nucleotides agree with TRBD2. V trimming: 5 bases; J trimming: 2 bases; junction bases outside the gene matches: 7. This CDR3 contains 17 residues. CDR1 is MNHEY, CDR2 SVGEGT, per germline. CDR3: CASSIRTSGATYNEQFF. CDR3 DNA: TGTGCCAGCAGTATTCGGACTAGCGGGGCCACCTACAATGAGCAGTTCTTC.

This chain joins TRBV30 and TRBJ1-5, with D uncertain. Germline assignment: CDR1 GTSNPN and CDR2 SVGIG (reference sequence). This CDR3 has 12 amino acids. V lost 6 bases, J lost 7 bases, and 13 bases lay in between. In DNA form, the CDR3 reads TGTGCCTGCAAAGAGGGTTTGCAGCCCCAGCATTTT. This codes for CACKEGLQPQHF.

CDR3 DNA sequence: TGCGCCAGCAGCCAAGATCTAGTTCTCGGCTACACCTTC. It is translated as CASSQDLVLGYTF. The gene calls are TRBV4-1 and TRBJ1-2, with unresolved D. V gave up 0 bases and J gave up 8 bases, with 10 bases separating them. The CDR3 consists of 13 residues. Germline loops: CDR1 MGHRA, CDR2 YSYEKL.

The chain uses TRBV29-1 and TRBJ2-1; TRBD2 might be the D (6 bases). The CDR3 extends over 14 amino acids. V gave up 5 bases and J gave up 7 bases, with 18 bases separating them. Germline CDR1 is SQVTM and CDR2 is ANQGSEA. CDR3 bases: TGCAGCGTTCCGGACTACTCCCGGGGGAATGAGCAGTTCTTC. Translating gives CSVPDYSRGNEQFF.

This sequence joins TRBV4-1 and TRBJ1-5, with D possibly TRBD1 on 5 matching bases. Trimming removed 9 bases from V and 2 bases from J, with 14 bases in between. The CDR3 covers 14 residues. Germline CDR1 is MGHRA and CDR2 is YSYEKL. CDR3 loop: CASSTRGGNQPQHF. CDR3 nucleotide sequence: TGCGCCAGTTCCACACGGGGCGGCAATCAGCCCCAGCATTTT.

The rearrangement uses TRBV5-6 and TRBJ1-4; D unresolved. The V end was cut by 1 base, the J end by 5 bases, with 9 bases between. The CDR3 contains 14 residues. The V gene's germline CDR1 is SGHDT and CDR2 YYEEEE. The CDR3, as DNA: TGTGCCAGCAGCTTGAAACGCGGGAATGAAAAACTGTTTTTT. Protein: CASSLKRGNEKLFF.

V and J are TRBV15 and TRBJ1-6; no definite D call. The V end was cut by 5 bases, the J end by 14 bases, with 16 bases between. CDR3 length: 13 residues. Germline V CDR1 and CDR2: LNHNV, YYDKDF (reference sequence). CDR3 sequence reads: CATSRKGEFALHF. CDR3 in DNA: TGTGCCACCAGCCGTAAAGGAGAGTTCGCCCTCCACTTT.